This TCR beta chain is from a study of Ad26.COV2.S vaccination and SARS-CoV-2 variants. Study-wide points: Greater spike-specific TCR breadth was seen in vaccine recipients than in placebo recipients. The TCR breadth and depth analyses may have understated or missed part of the total T cell responses. Reportedly, after vaccination the spike-specific CD8+ and CD4+ T cell responses displayed substantial breadth. Those who received vaccine or placebo ended up with similar non-spike TCR breadth.

The protocol was immunoSEQ multiplex PCR, while the TCRdb copy is restricted to in-frame clones and leaves out a portion. In the table there are some 350,000 clones, 92% of which are singletons. The CDR3 has 15 amino acids. Germline CDR1 SQVTM, CDR2 ANQGSEA. Deletions cut 4 bases from V and 6 bases from J, with 20 bases between. With regard to this clone: The target antigen is unknown.

This sequence originates from a human donor who had recovered from COVID-19. The material sequenced was peripheral blood, taken after recovery from COVID-19. The gene calls are TRBV29-1 and TRBJ2-3; D possibly corresponds to TRBD2 (6 bases). CDR3 region: CSVAPKGRAGDTQYF. In DNA, the CDR3 is TGCAGCGTTGCCCCCAAGGGCAGGGCGGGGGATACGCAGTATTTT.